This T cell receptor beta chain was identified in a study of cytomegalovirus exposure and HLA in healthy donors. The PCR used 60 Vbeta and 13 Jbeta primers. TCRdb's copy holds only in-frame clones and misses some; the assay was immunoSEQ multiplex PCR. The table for this sample gives over 100,000 clones. The ends were cut back, 3 bases at V and 5 bases at J, with 9 bases in the middle. CDR3 length: 13 amino acids. The germline gives CDR1 LNHDA, CDR2 SQIVND (reference sequence). Study-wide findings and caveats: The listing of 150 or so TCR beta chains classed them as cytomegalovirus-associated. Presence/absence analyses supposed approximately even sequencing depth among donors.

As regards this clone: Antigen: not known.

The rearrangement links TRBV19 to TRBJ2-3, with a possible D match to TRBD2 (5 bases). The source material was PBMCs. The source of this sequence is a man aged 40-50 years in good health and CMV-seropositive. The CDR3 region has the DNA TGTGCCAGTAGTATCAAGGCGGGAGATACGCAGTATTTT. This translates into CASSIKAGDTQYF. Full variable domain (rest looked up from reference TRBV19 and TRBJ2-3): DGGITQSPKYLFRKEGQNVTLSCEQNLNHDAMYWYRQDPGQGLRLIYYSQIVNDFQKGDIAEGYSVSREKKESFPLTVTSAQKNPTAFYLCASSIKAGDTQYFGPGTRLTVL.